Listed here are 21 T cell receptor beta chains from one sample, sequenced in a study of blood T cell repertoires in COVID-19. This table comes from immunoSEQ multiplex PCR, and its TCRdb copy is limited to in-frame clones, with some not included. Found here are about 130,000 clones, about 88% of them singletons; the top ten hold roughly 1.1%. Sequencing was done on a sample of peripheral blood. All receptors come from a woman of 80 years or more with acute or convalescent COVID-19.

J is TRBJ1-1 and V is TRBV7-2; D gene uncertain. V was pared by 3 bases and J by 0 bases, with 8 bases between. CDR1 is SGHTA and CDR2 is FQGNSA in the germline V gene. This CDR3 has 14 amino acids. This CDR3 reads CASSFGSMNTEAFF. The CDR3 nucleotides read TGTGCCAGCAGCTTCGGGAGCATGAACACTGAAGCTTTCTTT.

This chain joins TRBV19 and TRBJ2-5; 9 bases match TRBD1. The length of the CDR3 is 14 residues. The V and J ends lost 7 bases and 5 bases, in that order; junction bases with no gene match: 8. Per germline, CDR1 LNHDA and CDR2 SQIVND (reference sequence). This CDR3 reads CASTTGDRVETQYF. The CDR3 DNA sequence: TGTGCCAGTACGACCGGGGACAGGGTTGAGACCCAGTACTTC.

The rearrangement links TRBV7-2 to TRBJ2-7, with 8 nucleotides matching TRBD1. The CDR3 runs to 14 residues. CDR1 and CDR2 from the germline V gene are SGHTA and FQGNSA. J was trimmed by 3 bases and V by 4 bases; bases with no gene match: 5. The CDR3 bases are TGTGCCAGCAGCTCAGGGACAGGTGTCTACGAGCAGTACTTC. Translating it yields CASSSGTGVYEQYF.

The chain uses TRBV3-1 (or the pseudogene TRBV3-2) and TRBJ1-1; maybe TRBD1 (5 bases). V was cut by 3 bases and J by 6 bases, with 8 bases left in between. The CDR3 is made up of 12 amino acids. Per germline, CDR1 LGHDT and CDR2 YNNKEL (reference sequence). CDR3 DNA: TGTGCCAGCAGCCACAGGGCGGCTGAAGCTTTCTTT. Translating it yields CASSHRAAEAFF.

The chain is built from TRBV20-1 and TRBJ1-1; D gene uncertain. Trimming removed 4 bases from V and 8 bases from J, with 11 bases in between. Looked up from germline, CDR1 is DFQATT and CDR2 is SNEGSKA (reference sequence). The CDR3 length is 11 residues. CDR3 amino acids: CSANKWEEAFF. In DNA form, the CDR3 reads TGCAGTGCTAACAAGTGGGAGGAAGCTTTCTTT.

The J gene is TRBJ1-2, the V gene TRBV3-1 (or the pseudogene TRBV3-2), with a tentative D call TRBD1 (6 bases). In germline, CDR1 is LGHDT, CDR2 YNNKEL (reference sequence). V was pared by 1 base and J by 7 bases, with 19 bases between. The CDR3 is 16 amino acids. CDR3 region: CASSQGTEVSWLGYTF. The CDR3 nucleotides are TGTGCCAGCAGCCAAGGGACAGAGGTCTCTTGGCTTGGCTACACCTTC.

The chain combines TRBV10-1 with TRBJ1-5; 7 nucleotides agree with TRBD1. V gave up 7 bases and J gave up 7 bases; unmatched junction bases: 7. Germline V CDR1 and CDR2: WNHNN, SYGVQD (reference sequence). The CDR3 is 13 amino acids. The CDR3 loop reads CASITGVRQPQHF. The CDR3 region has the DNA TGCGCCAGCATTACAGGGGTCCGGCAGCCCCAGCATTTT.

V and J are TRBV12-3 or TRBV12-4 and TRBJ1-2; D is possibly TRBD1 (5 bases). This CDR3 region has 13 residues. V lost 3 bases to trimming and J lost 3 bases, with 8 bases between them. The CDR3 is CASSFDSDYGYTF. CDR3 sequence (DNA): TGTGCCAGCAGTTTTGACAGTGACTATGGCTACACCTTC.

On this clone itself: Relative to the germline gene, one junction end is altered; a read error may explain this. This chain's CDR3 is CASILVSPRGNTEAFF. The CDR3 DNA sequence: TGTGCCAGCATCTTAGTATCCCCCAGGGGGAACACTGAAGCTTTCTTT. V gene TRBV13 combines with J gene TRBJ1-1; tentative D call: TRBD1 (6 bases). The CDR3 is made up of 16 amino acids. Germline V gene lookup returns CDR1 PRHDT and CDR2 FYEKMQ (reference sequence).

A single count supports this clone. The rearrangement joins TRBV18 to TRBJ2-5, with 7 bases identical to TRBD2. The CDR3 has 16 amino acids. J lost 5 bases, V lost 1 base, and 10 bases had no gene match. Germline V gene lookup returns CDR1 KGHSH and CDR2 LQKENI. The CDR3 bases are TGTGCCAGCTCACCACAGCCAGGCAGCGGGACTGAGACCCAGTACTTC. Translated, it gives CASSPQPGSGTETQYF.

V usage is TRBV7-8 and J usage is TRBJ2-1; 8 bases are a match to TRBD2. The length of the CDR3 is 19 residues. The ends lost 5 bases at V and 0 bases at J; junction bases unmatched: 15. The germline gives CDR1 SGHVS, CDR2 FQNEAQ. CDR3: CASSHPKTAGGNSYNEQFF. For the CDR3, the DNA is TGTGCCAGCAGCCACCCTAAGACTGCGGGAGGTAACTCCTACAATGAGCAGTTCTTC. Drawing the rest from reference TRBV7-8 and TRBJ2-1, the complete variable domain is GAGVSQSPRYKVAKRGQDVALRCDPISGHVSLFWYQQALGQGPEFLTYFQNEAQLDKSGLPSDRFFAERPEGSVSTLKIQRTQQEDSAVYLCASSHPKTAGGNSYNEQFFGPGTRLTVL.

This sequence joins TRBV13 and TRBJ2-7; D is ambiguous. Trimming removed 2 bases at V and 3 bases at J, with 11 bases between. The CDR3 covers 14 residues. Germline V gene sequence: CDR1 PRHDT, CDR2 FYEKMQ (reference sequence). CDR3 sequence reads: CASSLHPGSYEQYF. The CDR3 DNA sequence: TGTGCCAGCAGCTTACATCCAGGCAGCTACGAGCAGTACTTC. The full variable domain, its missing parts supplied by reference TRBV13 and TRBJ2-7, is AAGVIQSPRHLIKEKRETATLKCYPIPRHDTVYWYQQGPGQDPQFLISFYEKMQSDKGSIPDRFSAQQFSDYHSELNMSSLELGDSALYFCASSLHPGSYEQYFGPGTRLTVT.

V gene TRBV5-1 combines with J gene TRBJ2-6, with TRBD1 identical over 7 bases. Germline CDR1 reads SGHRS; CDR2 reads YFSETQ. Trimming took 2 bases from V and 4 from J; bases not matched to a gene: 3. The CDR3 runs 15 residues. CDR3 nucleotides: TGCGCCAGCAGCTTACAGGGGTTCGGGGCCAACGTCCTGACTTTC. Encoded protein: CASSLQGFGANVLTF.

This sequence joins TRBV5-1 and TRBJ2-1; D may be TRBD1 (6 bases). V was trimmed by 3 bases and J by 10 bases, leaving 20 bases between them. The germline gives CDR1 SGHRS, CDR2 YFSETQ. There are 15 residues in the CDR3. DNA of the CDR3: TGCGCCAGCAGCTCCCTCGGAGCAGGGGCCGAGGAGCAGTTCTTC. Protein sequence: CASSSLGAGAEEQFF.

DNA for the CDR3: TGTGCCAGCAGCTTAGCGGGGGGCTACGAGCAGTACTTC. Its protein product is CASSLAGGYEQYF. The chain combines TRBV7-2 with TRBJ2-7; TRBD2 might be the D (6 bases). V shed 0 bases and J shed 3 bases, with 6 bases lying between them. The CDR3 loop spans 13 amino acids. The V gene's germline CDR1 is SGHTA and CDR2 FQGNSA.

The V and J genes are TRBV7-2 and TRBJ2-3; 8 bases agree with TRBD2. Germline CDR1 SGHTA, CDR2 FQGNSA. The V gene end was trimmed by 5 bases and the J gene end by 1 base; junction bases not matched to a gene: 17. The CDR3 sequence is 19 residues long. CDR3 in amino acids: CASSPPGGYGGAGTDTQYF. DNA of the CDR3: TGTGCCAGCAGCCCACCCGGTGGTTACGGGGGGGCCGGCACAGATACGCAGTATTTT.

This chain uses TRBV7-6 with TRBJ1-1; 9 bases match TRBD1. Germline CDR1 SGHVS, CDR2 FNYEAQ. The CDR3 is 15 amino acids. Trimming removed 1 base from V and 0 bases from J; junction bases left unmatched: 0. The CDR3: CASSLGTGVNTEAFF. The CDR3 DNA reads TGTGCCAGCAGCTTAGGGACAGGGGTGAACACTGAAGCTTTCTTT. Full variable domain (rest looked up from reference TRBV7-6 and TRBJ1-1): GAGVSQSPRYKVTKRGQDVALRCDPISGHVSLYWYRQALGQGPEFLTYFNYEAQQDKSGLPNDRFSAERPEGSISTLTIQRTEQRDSAMYRCASSLGTGVNTEAFFGQGTRLTVV.

V usage is TRBV21-1 and J usage is TRBJ1-6. TRBV21-1 is termed a pseudogene. This CDR3 has 17 amino acids. The CDR3 DNA is TGTGCCAGCAGTTCGCAAGCGGGGGAATCCTATAATTCACCCCTCCACTTT. Protein product: CASSSQAGESYNSPLHF.

This chain joins TRBV6-5 and TRBJ2-3; D perhaps matches TRBD2 (7 bases). Deletions cut 11 bases from V and 1 base from J, with 10 bases between. The germline gives CDR1 MNHEY, CDR2 SVGAGI. The CDR3 extends over 12 amino acids. The DNA of the CDR3 is TGTGCCGGGGGGGCAGGCACAGATACGCAGTATTTT. It is translated as CAGGAGTDTQYF.

This chain uses TRBV27 with TRBJ2-3, with 11 bases that match TRBD2. This CDR3 spans 16 amino acids. Germline CDR1 is MNHEY and CDR2 is SMNVEV (reference sequence). With 5 bases clipped from V and 2 bases from J, the junction kept 6 bases outside the gene matches. CDR3 bases: TGTGCCAGCAGTCTACGACTAGCGGGATCCACAGATACGCAGTATTTT. Residues: CASSLRLAGSTDTQYF.

CDR3 sequence (DNA): TGTGCCAGCAGTACCCCAACAGGGAGCAATCAGCCCCAGCATTTT. Protein: CASSTPTGSNQPQHF. The chain links TRBV28 to TRBJ1-5, with D perhaps TRBD1 (6 bases). CDR1 is MDHEN and CDR2 is SYDVKM in the germline V gene. The CDR3 runs to 15 residues. The germline V and J ends were trimmed by 5 bases and 1 base, with 12 bases remaining between them.